One and the same sample provided the 17 T cell receptor beta chains below, sequenced in a study of PD-1 blockade in classical Hodgkin lymphoma. This table comes from immunoSEQ multiplex PCR, and its TCRdb copy is limited to in-frame clones, with some not included. The sample yields around 2,500 clones, over 60% seen once. The time point here: cycle 4 day 1 (C4D1), after six to seven weeks of nivolumab. No patient escaped relapse after autologous stem cell transplantation, and brentuximab vedotin exposure varied. Thawed PBMCs were the source of CD8+ T cells, obtained through magnetic negative selection. Material: CD8+ T cells from blood, obtained before the fourth cycle of nivolumab. The source of these receptors is a human donor with classical Hodgkin lymphoma.

V and J are TRBV6-5 and TRBJ1-2; D is unresolved. The CDR3 is made up of 11 amino acids. V was trimmed by 8 bases and J by 8 bases, leaving 12 bases between them. Germline loops: CDR1 MNHEY, CDR2 SVGAGI. CDR3 region: CASGSVEGYTF. The DNA for the CDR3 is TGTGCCAGCGGATCTGTGGAGGGCTACACCTTC.

As regards this clone: A read error may be the cause here, since a much bigger clone is one base away. Other nucleotide sequences in the sample specify the same CDR3. The chain has TRBV7-2 and TRBJ2-7; 11 bases agree with TRBD2. After removal of 3 bases from V and 2 bases from J, the junction contained 0 bases not matched to a gene. The CDR3 runs to 14 residues. Germline-derived CDR1 and CDR2 are SGHTA and FQGNSA. CDR3 loop: CASSFSGGAYEQYF. The CDR3 DNA follows: TGTGCCAGCAGCTTTAGCGGGGGGGCCTACGAGCAGTACTTC.

V and J are TRBV5-4 and TRBJ2-3, with D possibly being TRBD2 (6 bases). Germline CDR1 SGHNT, CDR2 YYREEE (reference sequence). The CDR3 is made up of 14 amino acids. The V end lost 4 bases, the J end lost 0 bases, and 9 bases lay between the germline ends. CDR3 protein: CASSVGGSTDTQYF. The CDR3, as DNA: TGTGCCAGCAGCGTCGGAGGGAGCACAGATACGCAGTATTTT.

CDR3 bases: TGTGCCAGCAGTTACCTGGCAGGATCTAACTATGGCTACACCTTC. Protein: CASSYLAGSNYGYTF. V gene TRBV6-6 combines with J gene TRBJ1-2; unclear D gene. This CDR3 is built from 15 residues. V lost 2 bases and J lost 0, with 10 bases in between. Germline-derived CDR1 and CDR2 are MNHNY and SVGAGI (reference sequence).

The rearrangement joins TRBV27 to TRBJ1-5, with 7 positions matching TRBD1. The CDR3 has 15 amino acids. CDR1 MNHEY and CDR2 SMNVEV come from the germline V gene (reference sequence). After removal of 6 bases from V and 2 bases from J, the junction contained 7 bases not matched to a gene. CDR3 region: CASRGQARGNQPQHF. CDR3 nucleotides: TGTGCCAGCAGAGGACAGGCCAGGGGCAATCAGCCCCAGCATTTT.

The chain carries TRBV29-1 and TRBJ2-2; D perhaps matches TRBD1 (6 bases). CDR1 and CDR2 from the germline V gene are SQVTM and ANQGSEA. CDR3 size: 13 residues. V gave up 7 bases and J gave up 2 bases, with 11 bases separating them. CDR3 sequence reads: CSAEGENTGELFF. DNA for the CDR3: TGCAGCGCCGAGGGGGAAAACACCGGGGAGCTGTTTTTT.

This clone appeared a few times. This chain joins TRBV7-9 and TRBJ1-1; no clear D. V dropped 1 base and J dropped 7 bases, with 7 bases sitting between them. CDR3 length equals 12 residues. The germline gives CDR1 SEHNR, CDR2 FQNEAQ (reference sequence). In DNA, the CDR3 is TGTGCCAGCAGCTTAGTAGGCCTTGAAGCTTTCTTT. Protein sequence: CASSLVGLEAFF.

This clone has more than one count but fewer than ten. The chain uses TRBV7-9 and TRBJ1-2; tentative D call: TRBD1 (5 bases). The germline gives CDR1 SEHNR, CDR2 FQNEAQ (reference sequence). The V and J ends lost 4 bases and 7 bases respectively, with 16 bases between them. This CDR3 is 14 amino acids long. The CDR3 loop reads CASSYNGGGAGYTF. The CDR3 DNA is TGTGCCAGCAGCTACAATGGGGGAGGAGCTGGCTACACCTTC.

About this clone itself: One base away lies a much larger clone, so this may be a sequencing read error. The genes are TRBV7-2 and TRBJ2-5, with 11 bases fitting TRBD2. With the DNA end fitting TRBJ2-7 better, the J assignment may be wrong. Germline CDR1 and CDR2: SGHTA and FQGNSA. The CDR3 covers 14 residues. Here the CDR3 reads CASSFSGGAYEQYF. The CDR3 nucleotides are TGTGCCAGCAGCTTTAGCGGGGGGGCCTACGAGCAGTACTTC.

CDR3 bases: TGTGCCAGCAGTTTAGGGGTCGGCAATCAGCCCCAGCATTTT. Its protein is CASSLGVGNQPQHF. The chain is built from TRBV2 and TRBJ1-5; tentatively, D is TRBD1 (5 bases). CDR3 length: 14 amino acids. Trimming left V 5 bases short and J 2 bases short, with 10 bases between. Germline-derived CDR1 and CDR2 are SNHLY and FYNNEI.

The V gene is TRBV5-5, the J gene TRBJ2-7; no clear D gene. Per the germline V gene, CDR1 is SGHKS and CDR2 is YYEKEE (reference sequence). Trimming pared 2 bases from V and 3 bases from J, leaving 9 bases between. The CDR3 sequence is 13 residues long. CDR3 coding DNA: TGTGCCAGCAGCTTTCTGTGGGGCTACGAGCAGTACTTC. Translating gives CASSFLWGYEQYF.

The chain uses TRBV6-4 and TRBJ1-5; the D is unclear. This CDR3 region has 14 residues. The V and J ends lost 3 bases and 0 bases respectively, with 6 bases between them. Germline V gene lookup returns CDR1 MRHNA and CDR2 SNTAGT. CDR3 loop: CASSENYSNQPQHF. The CDR3 nucleotides are TGTGCCAGCAGTGAGAACTATAGCAATCAGCCCCAGCATTTT.

J is TRBJ1-6 and V is TRBV27; 8 nucleotides agree with TRBD1. CDR3 length equals 16 residues. Trimming cost V 2 bases and J 7 bases; bases outside gene matches: 7. Per germline, CDR1 MNHEY and CDR2 SMNVEV (reference sequence). The chain's CDR3 is CASSLAGGLINSPLHF. The CDR3 DNA sequence: TGTGCCAGCAGTTTAGCAGGGGGCCTTATCAATTCACCCCTCCACTTT.

CDR3 residues: CAISESGGARTEAFF. The CDR3 DNA reads as TGTGCCATCAGTGAGTCGGGTGGGGCGCGGACTGAAGCTTTCTTT. The V and J genes are TRBV10-3 and TRBJ1-1, with D perhaps matching TRBD1 (5 bases). The CDR3 consists of 15 residues. Germline CDR1 ENHRY, CDR2 SYGVKD. V was shortened by 0 bases and J by 5 bases, with 13 bases between the two germline ends.

The chain couples TRBV5-1 to TRBJ1-1; TRBD1 agrees at 7 bases. Germline V CDR1 and CDR2: SGHRS, YFSETQ. This CDR3 is built from 14 residues. After removal of 4 bases from V and 5 bases from J, the junction contained 8 bases not matched to a gene. The DNA of the CDR3 is TGCGCCAGCAGCGTATCGGGACAGCGGACTGAAGCTTTCTTT. The encoded protein is CASSVSGQRTEAFF. The whole variable domain, remainder taken from reference TRBV5-1 and TRBJ1-1, is KAGVTQTPRYLIKTRGQQVTLSCSPISGHRSVSWYQQTPGQGLQFLFEYFSETQRNKGNFPGRFSGRQFSNSRSEMNVSTLELGDSALYLCASSVSGQRTEAFFGQGTRLTVV.

This rearrangement joins TRBV28 to TRBJ1-6; D is perhaps TRBD1 (5 bases). The CDR3 has 15 amino acids. The germline CDR1 and CDR2 sequences are MDHEN and SYDVKM. V dropped 7 bases and J dropped 5 bases, with 15 bases sitting between them. DNA of the CDR3: TGTGCCAGCAACCTCAGGGACCCGGATAATTCACCCCTCCACTTT. It codes for CASNLRDPDNSPLHF.

V usage is TRBV27 and J usage is TRBJ1-4; D unclear. Per germline, CDR1 MNHEY and CDR2 SMNVEV (reference sequence). V lost 2 bases and J lost 8, with 3 bases in between. The length of the CDR3 is 11 residues. The CDR3: CASSLQEKLFF. In DNA form, the CDR3 reads TGTGCCAGCAGTTTACAAGAAAAACTGTTTTTT.